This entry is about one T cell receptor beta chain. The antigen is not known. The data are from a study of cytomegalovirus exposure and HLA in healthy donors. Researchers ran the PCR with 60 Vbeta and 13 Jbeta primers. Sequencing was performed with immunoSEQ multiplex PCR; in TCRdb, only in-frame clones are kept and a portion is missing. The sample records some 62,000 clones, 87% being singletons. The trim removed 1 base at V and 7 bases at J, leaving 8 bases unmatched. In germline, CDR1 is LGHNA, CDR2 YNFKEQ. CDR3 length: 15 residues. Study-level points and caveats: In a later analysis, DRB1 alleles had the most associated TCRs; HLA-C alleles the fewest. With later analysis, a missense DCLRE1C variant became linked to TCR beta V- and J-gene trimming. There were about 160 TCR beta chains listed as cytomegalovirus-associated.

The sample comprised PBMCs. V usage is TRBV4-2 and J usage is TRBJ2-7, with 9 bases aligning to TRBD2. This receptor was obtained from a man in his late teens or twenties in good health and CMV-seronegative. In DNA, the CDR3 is TGTGCCAGCAGCCAAGTCCTGGCGGGGGGGGTTGAGCAGTACTTC. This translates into CASSQVLAGGVEQYF.